The clone carrying this TCR beta chain showed up just a few times. What it binds is unknown. This sample was included in a study of T cell repertoires in ileal Crohn's disease. Background on the study: M6 samples are neoterminal ileum biopsies from postoperative colonoscopy.

Sequencing was performed with immunoSEQ multiplex PCR; in TCRdb, only in-frame clones are kept and a portion is missing. The data contain more than 8,500 clones, over 65% of them singletons. Notes on the study in general: Sorted CD8 T cells held more high-frequency clones than CD4.

Time point here: neoterminal ileum biopsy at postoperative endoscopy, about 6 months after surgery. This CDR3 spans 15 amino acids. V lost 3 bases and J lost 4; bases outside the gene matches: 8. The V gene's germline CDR1 is KGHSH and CDR2 LQKENI. The V and J genes are TRBV18 and TRBJ1-1, with 7 bases fitting TRBD1. Sequencing input: ileal tissue. This receptor was taken from an adult with Crohn's disease. This CDR3 reads CASSPKDRVGTEAFF. As DNA, the CDR3 is TGTGCCAGCTCACCGAAAGACAGGGTCGGCACTGAAGCTTTCTTT.